This TCR beta chain was sequenced for a study of beta chain features in type 1 diabetes. Study-wide background: In all, approximately 100,000,000 sorted cells from all samples were analyzed.

Expressed TCRB transcripts were sequenced because the isolated RNA had all been reverse transcribed beforehand. Only in-frame clones appear in the TCRdb table, and some are missing; sequencing was by immunoSEQ multiplex PCR. The sample lists tens of thousands of clones; roughly 45% were seen once. The CDR3 totals 13 residues. CDR1 and CDR2 from the germline V gene are KGHSH and LQKENI. Trimming left V 6 bases short and J 10 bases short, with 18 bases between. Averaging about 100 mL, one heparinised blood draw was given by each donor. Researchers reported sorting CD4+ naive, central memory, regulatory and stem cell-like memory cells via CD45RO/CCR7/CD25/CD127/CD95/CD27. Regarding this clone: Its antigen is not known.

Study findings and constraints: In patients and controls equally, PCR might favor templates that are shorter. Shorter TCRB CDR3s, moderately but significantly so, marked every one of the four CD4+ subsets in Type 1 diabetes patients.

The V gene is TRBV18, the J gene TRBJ1-1; D unclear. This clonotype originated in a man aged 30 to 39 with type 1 diabetes. The sample comprised stem cell memory CD4+ T cells from blood. The CDR3 coding sequence is TGTGCCAGCTCCCCCGGAGGCCTCGAGGGAGCTTTCTTT. Protein product: CASSPGGLEGAFF.